This T cell receptor (beta chain) was found in a study of blood T cell repertoires in COVID-19 (dated by TCRdb to between 2020 and 2021). General notes on the study: Collaborator samples came from the United States, Italy and Spain and covered acute and convalescent phases of COVID-19. The material from the prospective study consisted of cDNA or gDNA derived from T cells, B-cell-depleted T cells, or PBMCs. Subjects who had been exposed to COVID-19, were actively infected with it, or had recovered from it provided the deeply sampled blood TCRbeta repertoires that made up the dataset. The repertoires were released in a freely available public database intended as a resource for research on the immune response to SARS-CoV-2. Samples were obtained from the ongoing ImmuneRACE study (first 160 participants) and from 1,254 subjects provided by 6 global collaborators. Sample metadata almost always included a de-identified subject ID, COVID-19 status, age in years and sex. HLA class I and class II types, where available, came from metadata supplied by the sample provider rather than from assay-based typing.

In the germline V gene, CDR1 corresponds to SGHTA and CDR2 to FQGNSA. Between the V and J ends, shortened by 0 bases and 6 bases respectively, the junction contains 11 bases. Spanning cysteine to phenylalanine, the CDR3 consists of 14 amino acids. Only the CDR3 region is kept as DNA, spanning 42 bases read in frame from base 1. As regards this clone: There is no known antigen for this receptor. It has no much larger one-base neighbor in the sample; base qualities were not kept.

The immunoSEQ Assay, a bias-controlled multiplex PCR, was used to amplify TCRbeta CDR3 regions from genomic DNA. The study's own analysis went as follows. The number of nucleated cells in each sample was estimated by amplification of reference gene primers within the assay. To quantify the absolute abundance of each unique TCRbeta CDR3 rearrangement, sequence reads were collapsed and filtered. For each sample, productive Simpson clonality was calculated as the square root of Simpson's diversity index over productive rearrangements. The table was pulled from immuneACCESS by TCRdb, which kept in-frame rearrangements only. Such tables lose some clones; where checked, under half of the loss comes from unresolved V genes, and the rest has no known cause. Clonal size and the V and J genes are those of that table, whereas D and trimming came from the DNA. The sample contains 75,000 to 95,000 clones, 85% of them found a single time. The ten largest clones take up 18% of the sample.

What the work shows at the level of the full study, not this receptor alone: Clinical and demographic metadata were provided uncurated, with the amount varying by source and participant.

The collaborating institutions used their own protocols to collect whole blood in K2EDTA tubes. Collaborator samples were shipped for TCRbeta analysis as frozen whole blood, isolated PBMCs, or DNA extracted from either sample type. The sample consisted of peripheral blood. The sequence came from a man of 80 years or more with active or convalescent COVID-19. This receptor chain uses TRBV7-2 and TRBJ1-1; TRBD1 might be the D gene, on 5 matching bases. The CDR3 protein is CASSLAAGRPEAFF. Here is the DNA: TGTGCCAGCAGCTTAGCCGCAGGGCGGCCTGAAGCTTTCTTT.